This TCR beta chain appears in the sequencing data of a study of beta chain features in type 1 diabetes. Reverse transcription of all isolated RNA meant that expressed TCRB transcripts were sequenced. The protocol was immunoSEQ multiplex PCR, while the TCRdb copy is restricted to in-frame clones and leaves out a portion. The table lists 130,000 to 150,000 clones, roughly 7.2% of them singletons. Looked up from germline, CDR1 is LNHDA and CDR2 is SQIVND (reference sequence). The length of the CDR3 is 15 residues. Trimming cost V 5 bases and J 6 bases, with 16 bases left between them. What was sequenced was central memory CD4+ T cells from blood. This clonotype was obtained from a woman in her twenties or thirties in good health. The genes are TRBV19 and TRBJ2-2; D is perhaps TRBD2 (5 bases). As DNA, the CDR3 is TGTGCCAGTAGTTTCGGACCCGGGCGGGCCGGGGAGCTGTTTTTT. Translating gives CASSFGPGRAGELFF. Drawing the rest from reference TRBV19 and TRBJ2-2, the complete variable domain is DGGITQSPKYLFRKEGQNVTLSCEQNLNHDAMYWYRQDPGQGLRLIYYSQIVNDFQKGDIAEGYSVSREKKESFPLTVTSAQKNPTAFYLCASSFGPGRAGELFFGEGSRLTVL.